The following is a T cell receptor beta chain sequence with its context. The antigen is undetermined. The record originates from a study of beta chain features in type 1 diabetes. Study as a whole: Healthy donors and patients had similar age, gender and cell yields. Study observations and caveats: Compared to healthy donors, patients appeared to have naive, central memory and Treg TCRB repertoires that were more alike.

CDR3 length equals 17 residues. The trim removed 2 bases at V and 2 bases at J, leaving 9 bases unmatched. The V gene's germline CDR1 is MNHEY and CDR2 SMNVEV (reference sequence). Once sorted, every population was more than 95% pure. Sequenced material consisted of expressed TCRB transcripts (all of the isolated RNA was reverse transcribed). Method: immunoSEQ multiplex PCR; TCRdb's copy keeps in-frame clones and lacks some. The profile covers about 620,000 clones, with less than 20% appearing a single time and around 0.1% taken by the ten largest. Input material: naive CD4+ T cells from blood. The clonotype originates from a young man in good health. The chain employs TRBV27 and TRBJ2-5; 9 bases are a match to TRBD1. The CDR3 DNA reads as TGTGCCAGCAGTTTACTCAGTACAGGGGGCAGGCAAGAGACCCAGTACTTC. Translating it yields CASSLLSTGGRQETQYF.